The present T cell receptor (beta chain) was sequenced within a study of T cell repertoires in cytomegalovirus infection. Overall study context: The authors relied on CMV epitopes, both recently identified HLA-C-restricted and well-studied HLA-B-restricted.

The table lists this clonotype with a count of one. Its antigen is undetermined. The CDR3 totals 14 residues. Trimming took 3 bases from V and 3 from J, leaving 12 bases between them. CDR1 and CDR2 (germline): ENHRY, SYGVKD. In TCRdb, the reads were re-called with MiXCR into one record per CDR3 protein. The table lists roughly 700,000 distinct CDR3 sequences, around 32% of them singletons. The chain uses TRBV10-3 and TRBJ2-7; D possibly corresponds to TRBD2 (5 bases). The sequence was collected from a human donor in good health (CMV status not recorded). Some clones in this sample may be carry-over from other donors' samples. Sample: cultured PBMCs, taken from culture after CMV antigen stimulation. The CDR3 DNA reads TGTGCCATCAGTGACTTGCGGGTCGGCTACGAGCAGTACTTC. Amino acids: CAISDLRVGYEQYF.